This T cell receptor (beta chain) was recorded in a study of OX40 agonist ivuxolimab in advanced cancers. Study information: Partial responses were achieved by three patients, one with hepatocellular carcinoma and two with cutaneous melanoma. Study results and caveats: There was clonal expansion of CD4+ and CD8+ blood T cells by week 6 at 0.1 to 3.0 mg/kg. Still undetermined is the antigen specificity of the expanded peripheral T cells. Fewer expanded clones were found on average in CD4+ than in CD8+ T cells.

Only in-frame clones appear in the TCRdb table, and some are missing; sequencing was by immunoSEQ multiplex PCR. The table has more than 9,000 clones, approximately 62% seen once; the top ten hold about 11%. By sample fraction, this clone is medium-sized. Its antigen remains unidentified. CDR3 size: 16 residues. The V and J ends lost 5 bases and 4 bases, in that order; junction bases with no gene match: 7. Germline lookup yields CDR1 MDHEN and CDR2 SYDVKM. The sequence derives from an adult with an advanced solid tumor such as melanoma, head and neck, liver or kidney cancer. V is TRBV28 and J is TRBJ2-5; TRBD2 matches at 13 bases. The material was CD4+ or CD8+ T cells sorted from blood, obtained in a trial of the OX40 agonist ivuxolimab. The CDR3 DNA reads TGTGCCAGCAGTAAACTAGCGGGGGGGCCGAGAGAGACCCAGTACTTC. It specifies CASSKLAGGPRETQYF.